The TCR beta chain described here comes from a study of early T cells in non-severe SARS-CoV-2 infection (dated by TCRdb to the early 2020s). Study-wide context: Bulk RNA from unsorted whole blood was used for TCR sequencing, so alpha and beta chains could not be paired.

Receptors were amplified or captured by 5' RACE. The instrument given in TCRdb is NextSeq 500. The TCR library protocol attached unique molecular identifiers to individual cDNA molecules to correct for sequencing error and PCR bias. Sequencing covered both TCR alpha and beta chains, and within each sample the abundances of alpha and beta sequences were tightly co-correlated. Per the source publication's procedure: V gene, J gene and CDR3 annotation of TCR sequences was performed with Decombinator V4. TCRs were defined as expanded if a significant change between any two time points was detected under a Poisson model with p below 0.0001. TCR abundances were normalised to the total number of TCRs sequenced per sample and expressed as counts per million. TRAV1-2 paired with TRAJ12, TRAJ20 or TRAJ33 defined MAIT TCRs, while TRAV10 paired with TRAJ18 defined iNKT TCRs. VDJdb, accessed on 1 November 2021, was searched for TCRs annotated for CMV, EBV and SARS-CoV-2, and TCRs annotated for more than one antigen were excluded. Starting from the raw public reads, TCRdb applied fastp trimming at Q25, assembled clones with MiXCR and retained in-frame beta chains. Entries that share a CDR3 protein sequence are merged under the most common genes and DNA. TCRdb assigned the V and J calls; the authors' analysis was not used. For this sample the table gives about 49,000 distinct CDR3 sequences, of which 5.5% to 8% were detected only once. In total, the top ten clones hold roughly 2.8% of the sample.

The study was a case-control design nested within a healthcare worker cohort in London, UK, with weekly nasopharyngeal swab PCR tests and blood sampling. Healthcare workers were recruited during the week of the UK lockdown, between 23 and 31 March 2020, and followed weekly for up to about 15 weeks. Only a few counts were recorded for this clonotype. The antigen it recognizes is unknown. No base-level quality is on record; no much larger clone is a single base apart. The investigation overall reported the following: VDJdb matching was skewed toward anti-spike CD8 responses and likely underestimated virus-specific expansions by missing private and CD4 specificities.

CDR1 and CDR2 are drawn from the germline V gene: SGHTA, FQGTGA. Including cysteine and phenylalanine, the CDR3 has 15 amino acids. The DNA shown is the 45-base CDR3, in frame from base 1. Trimming removed 5 bases from V and 6 bases from J; the gene matches leave 11 bases unexplained. Source: whole blood, taken at baseline. The V gene is TRBV7-3 and the J gene is TRBJ2-7, and 9 junction bases match TRBD1. The clonotype was recovered from an adult who was a healthcare worker with PCR-confirmed SARS-CoV-2 infection or an uninfected control (not recorded which). CDR3 sequence: CASSIVPGQGSEQYF. The nucleotide sequence reads as follows: TGTGCCAGCAGCATTGTCCCGGGACAGGGTTCCGAGCAGTACTTC.